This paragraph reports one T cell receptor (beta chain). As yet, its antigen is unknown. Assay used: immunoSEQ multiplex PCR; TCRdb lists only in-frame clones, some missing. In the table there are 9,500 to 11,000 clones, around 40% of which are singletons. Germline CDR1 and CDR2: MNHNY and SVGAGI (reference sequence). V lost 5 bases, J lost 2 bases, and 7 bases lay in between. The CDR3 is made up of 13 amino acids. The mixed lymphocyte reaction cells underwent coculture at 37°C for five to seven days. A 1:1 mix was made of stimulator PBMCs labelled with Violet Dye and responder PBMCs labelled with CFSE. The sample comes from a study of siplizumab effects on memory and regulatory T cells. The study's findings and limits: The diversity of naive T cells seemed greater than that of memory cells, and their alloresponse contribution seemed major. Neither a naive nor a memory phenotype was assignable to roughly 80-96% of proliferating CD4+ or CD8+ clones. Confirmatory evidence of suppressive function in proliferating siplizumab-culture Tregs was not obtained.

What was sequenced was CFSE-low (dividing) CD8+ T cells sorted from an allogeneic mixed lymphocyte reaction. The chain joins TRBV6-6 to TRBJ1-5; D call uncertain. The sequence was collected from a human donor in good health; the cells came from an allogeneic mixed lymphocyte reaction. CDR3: CASSGGGNQPQHF. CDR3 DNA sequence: TGTGCCAGCAGTGGCGGGGGCAATCAGCCCCAGCATTTT.